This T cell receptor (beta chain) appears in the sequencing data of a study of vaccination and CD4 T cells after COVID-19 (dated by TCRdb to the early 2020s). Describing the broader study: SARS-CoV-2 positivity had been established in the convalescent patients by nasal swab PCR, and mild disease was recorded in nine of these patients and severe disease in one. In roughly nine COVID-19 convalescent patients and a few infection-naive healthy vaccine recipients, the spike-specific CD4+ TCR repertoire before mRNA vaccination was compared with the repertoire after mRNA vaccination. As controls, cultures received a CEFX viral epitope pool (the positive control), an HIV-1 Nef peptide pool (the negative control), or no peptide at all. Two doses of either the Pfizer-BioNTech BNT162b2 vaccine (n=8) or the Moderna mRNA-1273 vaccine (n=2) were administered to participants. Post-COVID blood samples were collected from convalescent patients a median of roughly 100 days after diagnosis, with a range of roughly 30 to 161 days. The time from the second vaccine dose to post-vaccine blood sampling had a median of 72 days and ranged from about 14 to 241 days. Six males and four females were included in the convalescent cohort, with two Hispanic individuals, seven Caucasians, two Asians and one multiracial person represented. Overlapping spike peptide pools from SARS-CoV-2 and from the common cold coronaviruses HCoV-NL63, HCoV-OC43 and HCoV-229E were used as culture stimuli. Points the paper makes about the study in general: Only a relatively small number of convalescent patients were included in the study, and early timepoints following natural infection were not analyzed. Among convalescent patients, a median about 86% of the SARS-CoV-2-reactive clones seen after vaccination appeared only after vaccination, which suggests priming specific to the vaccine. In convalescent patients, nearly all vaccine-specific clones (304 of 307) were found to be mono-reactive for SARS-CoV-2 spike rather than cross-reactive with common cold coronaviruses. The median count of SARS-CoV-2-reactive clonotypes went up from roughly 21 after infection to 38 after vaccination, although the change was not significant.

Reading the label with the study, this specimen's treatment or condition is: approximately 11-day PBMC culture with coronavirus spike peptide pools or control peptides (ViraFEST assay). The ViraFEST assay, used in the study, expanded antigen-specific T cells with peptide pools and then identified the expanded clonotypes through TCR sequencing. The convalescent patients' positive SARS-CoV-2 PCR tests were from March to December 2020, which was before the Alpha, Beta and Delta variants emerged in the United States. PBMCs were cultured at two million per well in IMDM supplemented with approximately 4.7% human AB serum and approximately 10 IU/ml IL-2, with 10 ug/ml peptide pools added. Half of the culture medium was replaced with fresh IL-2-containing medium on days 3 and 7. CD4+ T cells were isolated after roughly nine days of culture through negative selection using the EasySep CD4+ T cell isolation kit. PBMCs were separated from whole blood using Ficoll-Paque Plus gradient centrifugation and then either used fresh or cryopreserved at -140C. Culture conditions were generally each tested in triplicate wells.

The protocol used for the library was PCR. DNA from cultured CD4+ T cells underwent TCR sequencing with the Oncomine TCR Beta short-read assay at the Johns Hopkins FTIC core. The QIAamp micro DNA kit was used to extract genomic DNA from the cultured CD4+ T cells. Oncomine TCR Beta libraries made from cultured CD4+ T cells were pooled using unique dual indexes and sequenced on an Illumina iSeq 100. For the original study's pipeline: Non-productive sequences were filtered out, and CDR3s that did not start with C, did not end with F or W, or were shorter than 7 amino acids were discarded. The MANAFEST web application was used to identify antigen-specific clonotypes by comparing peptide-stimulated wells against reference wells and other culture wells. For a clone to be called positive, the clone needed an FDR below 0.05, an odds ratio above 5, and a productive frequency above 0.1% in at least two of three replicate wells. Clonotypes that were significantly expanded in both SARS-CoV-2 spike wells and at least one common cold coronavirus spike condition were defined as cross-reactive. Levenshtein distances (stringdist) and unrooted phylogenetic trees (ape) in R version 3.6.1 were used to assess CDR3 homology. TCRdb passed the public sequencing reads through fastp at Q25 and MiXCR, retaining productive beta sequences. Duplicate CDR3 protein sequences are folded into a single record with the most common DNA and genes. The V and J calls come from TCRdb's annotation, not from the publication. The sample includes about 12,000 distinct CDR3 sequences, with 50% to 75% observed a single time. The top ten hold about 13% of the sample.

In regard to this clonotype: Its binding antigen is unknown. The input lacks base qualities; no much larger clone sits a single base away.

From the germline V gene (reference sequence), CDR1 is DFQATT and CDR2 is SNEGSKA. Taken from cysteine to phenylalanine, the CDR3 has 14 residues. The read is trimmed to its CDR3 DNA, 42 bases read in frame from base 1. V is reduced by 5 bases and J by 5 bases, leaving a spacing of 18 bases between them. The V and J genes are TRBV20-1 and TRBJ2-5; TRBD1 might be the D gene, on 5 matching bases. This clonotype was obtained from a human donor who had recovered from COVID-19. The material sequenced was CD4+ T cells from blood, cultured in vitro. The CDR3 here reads CSAAQTVVHETQYF. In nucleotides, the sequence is TGCAGTGCTGCTCAGACAGTTGTCCACGAGACCCAGTACTTC.